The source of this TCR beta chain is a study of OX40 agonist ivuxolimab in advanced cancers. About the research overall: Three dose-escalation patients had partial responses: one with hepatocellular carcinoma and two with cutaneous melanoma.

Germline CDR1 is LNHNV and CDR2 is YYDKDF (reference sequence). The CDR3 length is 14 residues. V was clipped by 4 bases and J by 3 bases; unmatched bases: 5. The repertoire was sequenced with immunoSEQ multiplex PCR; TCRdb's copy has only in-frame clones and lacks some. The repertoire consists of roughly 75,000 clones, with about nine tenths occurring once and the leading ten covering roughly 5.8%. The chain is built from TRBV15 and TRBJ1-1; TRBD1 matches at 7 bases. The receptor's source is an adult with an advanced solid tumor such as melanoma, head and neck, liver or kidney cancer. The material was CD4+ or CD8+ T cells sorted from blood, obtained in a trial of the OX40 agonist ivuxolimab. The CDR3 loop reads CATSKGGAYTEAFF. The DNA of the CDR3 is TGTGCCACCAGCAAAGGGGGCGCCTACACTGAAGCTTTCTTT.